This T cell receptor beta chain was sequenced for a study of cytomegalovirus exposure and HLA in healthy donors. General study results and limits: Later analysis associated a missense DCLRE1C variant with TCR beta V- and J-gene trimming. In a later analysis, at a false discovery rate of 0.05, some 15,000 TCR beta sequences were associated with HLA alleles.

Per the germline V gene, CDR1 is SGHRS and CDR2 is YFSETQ. Trimming at V came to 1 base and at J to 2 bases, leaving 8 bases not matched to a gene. The CDR3 contains 16 residues. A note on this clone: Its antigen is still unknown.

PCR involved 60 Vbeta and 13 Jbeta primers. Clones were sequenced by immunoSEQ multiplex PCR, and TCRdb holds only the in-frame ones, with some missing. The table includes 170,000 or so clones, around 80% detected once. J is TRBJ1-1 and V is TRBV5-1, with 7 bases that match TRBD1. Specimen: PBMCs. This TCR was sampled from a woman aged 25-40 years in good health and CMV-seropositive. The CDR3 is CASSLSTGAGNTEAFF. CDR3 sequence (DNA): TGCGCCAGCAGCTTGTCTACAGGGGCGGGCAACACTGAAGCTTTCTTT.